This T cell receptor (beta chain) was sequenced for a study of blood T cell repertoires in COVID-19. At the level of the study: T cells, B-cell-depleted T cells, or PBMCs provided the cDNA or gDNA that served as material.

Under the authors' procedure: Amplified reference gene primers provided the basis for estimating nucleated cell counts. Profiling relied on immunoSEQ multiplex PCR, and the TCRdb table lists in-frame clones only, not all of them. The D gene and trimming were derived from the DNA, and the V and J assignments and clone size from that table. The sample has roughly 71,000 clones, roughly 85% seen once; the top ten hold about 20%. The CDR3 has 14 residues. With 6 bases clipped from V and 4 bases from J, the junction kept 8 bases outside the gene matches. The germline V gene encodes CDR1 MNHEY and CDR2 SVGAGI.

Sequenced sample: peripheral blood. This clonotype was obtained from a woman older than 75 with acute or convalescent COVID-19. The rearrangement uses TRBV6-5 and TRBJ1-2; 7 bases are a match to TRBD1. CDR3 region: CASSAVAGGYGYTF. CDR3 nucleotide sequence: TGTGCCAGCAGCGCCGTGGCAGGGGGCTATGGCTACACCTTC.